These T cell receptor beta chains were read from a single sample in a study of CD8 T cells in ankylosing spondylitis. TCRdb re-analysed the 5' RACE reads in MiXCR, keeping a single row per CDR3 protein. Among 750,000 to 850,000 distinct CDR3 sequences listed, around 11% were seen once. Sample: blood, either unsorted or a sorted T cell fraction (not recorded which). These receptors all come from a male donor with ankylosing spondylitis. The CDR3 runs from the conserved cysteine through the conserved F or W. The order of the fields is D gene, clone size, J gene, V gene, CDR3 protein, CDR3 DNA. A D gene is named only where the DNA matches it firmly. The listing skips clone size in some rows; elsewhere it reads once, few, many or a size class.

>NA|few|TRBJ2-7|TRBV20-1
CSAFDATPYEQYF
TGCAGTGCTTTTGACGCCACCCCCTACGAGCAGTACTTC
>TRBD2|NA|TRBJ2-5|TRBV29-1
CSGGLAEETQYF
TGCAGCGGGGGACTAGCGGAAGAGACCCAGTACTTC
>TRBD1|NA|TRBJ1-2|TRBV7-9
CASSLVRQGYGYTF
TGTGCCAGCAGCTTGGTCCGACAGGGGTATGGCTACACCTTC
>NA|NA|TRBJ2-7|TRBV2
CASSTGAFAYEQYF
TGTGCCAGCAGTACCGGGGCCTTTGCCTACGAGCAGTACTTC
>TRBD2|few|TRBJ2-2|TRBV6-5
CASSFRTSGARGGELFF
TGTGCCAGCAGTTTTAGGACTAGCGGAGCGAGAGGCGGGGAGCTGTTTTTT
>NA|NA|TRBJ2-7|TRBV28
CASSLSDSPYEQYF
TGTGCCAGCAGTTTGAGTGACAGCCCTTACGAGCAGTACTTC
>NA|few|TRBJ1-5|TRBV27
CASSYMSNQPQHF
TGTGCCAGCAGCTACATGTCCAATCAGCCCCAGCATTTT
>NA|few|TRBJ2-1|TRBV5-6
CASSWDPSTGYNEQFF
TGTGCCAGCAGCTGGGACCCTAGCACGGGTTACAATGAGCAGTTCTTC
>NA|few|TRBJ2-1|TRBV6-1
CASSRRASTYNEQFF
TGTGCCAGCAGTCGGCGGGCGTCAACCTACAATGAGCAGTTCTTC
>TRBD2|few|TRBJ2-4|TRBV15
CATSRVQREGIQYF
TGTGCCACCAGCAGAGTCCAGCGGGAGGGCATTCAGTACTTC
>TRBD2|NA|TRBJ2-4|TRBV7-8
CASSWALAGEHIQYF
TGTGCCAGCAGCTGGGCCCTAGCGGGAGAGCACATTCAGTACTTC
>NA|many|TRBJ2-5|TRBV29-1
CSVVGSWETQYF
TGCAGCGTTGTTGGCAGCTGGGAGACCCAGTACTTC
>TRBD1|NA|TRBJ2-7|TRBV5-6
CASSLDRGSSEQYF
TGTGCCAGCAGCTTGGACAGGGGGAGCTCGGAGCAGTACTTC
>NA|few|TRBJ1-1|TRBV20-1
CSAISLSFAADTEAFF
TGCAGTGCTATAAGTTTGAGTTTCGCGGCGGACACTGAAGCTTTCTTT
>TRBD1|NA|TRBJ1-6|TRBV4-2
CASSLSDREGSYNSPLHF
TGTGCCAGCAGCCTCTCGGACAGGGAAGGATCCTATAATTCACCCCTCCACTTT
>TRBD2|many|TRBJ2-3|TRBV6-1
CASRRTSGRTDTQYF
TGTGCCAGCAGGCGGACTAGCGGGAGGACAGATACGCAGTATTTT
>NA|NA|TRBJ2-1|TRBV20-1
CSASPNYAIVEQFF
TGCAGTGCTAGTCCTAACTACGCGATAGTTGAGCAGTTCTTC
>NA|many|TRBJ1-5|TRBV7-2
CASSLGVNQPQHF
TGCGCCAGCAGCTTGGGGGTCAATCAGCCCCAGCATTTT
>TRBD2|NA|TRBJ2-7|TRBV5-6
CASTRGSGGFYEQYF
TGTGCCAGCACCCGGGGGAGCGGGGGATTCTACGAGCAGTACTTC
>NA|NA|TRBJ1-6|TRBV4-1
CASSQFQDTYSPLHF
TGCGCCAGCAGCCAGTTTCAGGACACCTATTCACCCCTCCACTTT
>TRBD1|few|TRBJ2-7|TRBV20-1
CSASDRVSYEQYF
TGCAGTGCATCTGACAGGGTCTCCTACGAGCAGTACTTC
>NA|NA|TRBJ1-1|TRBV11-1
CASSQTIRDTEAFF
TGTGCCAGCAGCCAAACTATTCGGGACACTGAAGCTTTCTTT
>TRBD2|NA|TRBJ2-1|TRBV7-2
CASKSGLAGDEQFF
TGTGCCAGCAAGTCGGGACTAGCTGGGGATGAGCAGTTCTTC
>NA|NA|TRBJ1-2|TRBV20-1
CSARDPGRFPIYGYTF
TGCAGTGCTAGAGATCCGGGACGTTTTCCAATCTATGGCTACACCTTC
>TRBD2|few|TRBJ2-3|TRBV5-1
CASSLLAESTDTQYF
TGCGCCAGCAGCCTACTAGCGGAGAGCACAGATACGCAGTATTTT
>NA|NA|TRBJ1-1|TRBV30
CAWNLGRPMNTEAFF
TGTGCCTGGAACCTTGGCAGGCCGATGAACACTGAAGCTTTCTTT
>NA|many|TRBJ1-5|TRBV20-1
CSARRDTYQPQHF
TGCAGTGCCCGCAGAGACACCTATCAGCCCCAGCATTTT
>NA|few|TRBJ1-2|TRBV6-2/TRBV6-3
CASSPYREGYTF
TGTGCCAGCAGTCCGTACAGGGAAGGCTACACCTTC
>NA|NA|TRBJ2-5|TRBV10-3
CATSLTRETQYF
TGTGCCACCTCACTTACCCGGGAGACCCAGTACTTC
>NA|few|TRBJ2-3|TRBV5-5
CASSLWWGADTQYF
TGTGCCAGCAGCTTGTGGTGGGGAGCAGATACGCAGTATTTT
>NA|NA|TRBJ1-2|TRBV24-1
CATQPHGGSYGYTF
TGTGCCACCCAACCTCACGGAGGTAGCTATGGCTACACCTTC
>NA|NA|TRBJ2-5|TRBV3-1
CASSQQGGGGETQYF
TGTGCCAGCAGCCAACAGGGAGGAGGAGGAGAGACCCAGTACTTC
>NA|many|TRBJ1-2|TRBV10-3
CAISEGSVYGYTF
TGTGCCATCAGTGAGGGATCTGTATATGGCTACACCTTC
>NA|NA|TRBJ2-5|TRBV5-1
CASSLLRLPQYF
TGCGCCAGCAGCTTGTTAAGGCTGCCCCAGTACTTC
>NA|many|TRBJ2-5|TRBV29-1
CSLTDPASETQYF
TGCAGCCTCACGGATCCGGCCTCAGAGACCCAGTACTTC
>NA|few|TRBJ2-1|TRBV14
CASSHPTPFNNEQFF
TGTGCCAGCAGCCACCCCACTCCCTTTAACAATGAGCAGTTCTTC
>TRBD2|many|TRBJ2-1|TRBV9
CASSVGPTSVGDNEQFF
TGTGCCAGCAGCGTAGGGCCGACTAGCGTGGGAGACAATGAGCAGTTCTTC
>TRBD2|few|TRBJ2-3|TRBV28
CASSEAGGQADTQYF
TGTGCCAGCAGCGAGGCGGGGGGCCAAGCAGATACGCAGTATTTT
>NA|many|TRBJ2-5|TRBV7-9
CASSLGTQETQYF
TGTGCCAGCAGCTTAGGCACGCAAGAGACCCAGTACTTC
>NA|NA|TRBJ2-1|TRBV29-1
CSVTSYNEQFF
TGCAGCGTAACCTCCTACAATGAGCAGTTCTTC
>NA|many|TRBJ2-5|TRBV20-1
CSAPEHQETQYF
TGCAGTGCCCCGGAACACCAAGAGACCCAGTACTTC
>TRBD2|many|TRBJ2-7|TRBV5-1
CASSFILAGPTDEQYF
TGCGCCAGCAGCTTCATCCTAGCGGGACCGACTGACGAGCAGTACTTC
>TRBD2|NA|TRBJ2-1|TRBV5-1
CASSVGLAGPSYNEQFF
TGCGCCAGCAGCGTGGGACTAGCGGGTCCCTCCTACAATGAGCAGTTCTTC
>NA|NA|TRBJ2-1|TRBV12-3/TRBV12-4
CASSFGTPIYNEQFF
TGTGCCAGCAGTTTTGGGACACCCATCTACAATGAGCAGTTCTTC
>TRBD2|many|TRBJ2-5|TRBV5-1
CASTDPTSGSETQYF
TGCGCCAGCACCGACCCCACTAGCGGGAGCGAGACCCAGTACTTC
>TRBD2|once|TRBJ2-7|TRBV9
CASSAYGLAGEPAYEQYF
TGTGCCAGCAGCGCCTACGGACTAGCGGGCGAGCCTGCCTACGAGCAGTACTTC
>NA|few|TRBJ2-7|TRBV20-1
CSARDRRVSYEQYF
TGCAGTGCTAGAGATCGGAGGGTGTCCTACGAGCAGTACTTC
>TRBD2|few|TRBJ2-3|TRBV20-1
CSALGLAGGETQYF
TGCAGTGCCCTGGGACTAGCGGGGGGCGAGACGCAGTATTTT
>NA|NA|TRBJ2-4|TRBV5-1
CASSLEGRKNIQYF
TGCGCCAGCAGCTTGGAGGGCAGAAAGAACATTCAGTACTTC
>NA|NA|TRBJ2-3|TRBV5-1
CASSLGLLDTDTQYF
TGCGCCAGCAGCTTGGGGCTTCTAGACACAGATACGCAGTATTTT
>NA|NA|TRBJ2-3|TRBV11-2
CASRGGQGFGDTQYF
TGTGCCAGCAGAGGGGGGCAGGGCTTCGGAGATACGCAGTATTTT
>NA|few|TRBJ2-3|TRBV27
CASSLRAWDTQYF
TGTGCCAGCAGTTTGAGGGCCTGGGATACGCAGTATTTT
>TRBD2|NA|TRBJ2-5|TRBV20-1
CSARDPGLETKYF
TGCAGTGCTAGAGACCCGGGACTAGAGACCAAGTACTTC
>TRBD2|few|TRBJ2-3|TRBV5-1
CASSPLGTSGADTQYF
TGCGCCAGCAGCCCTCTAGGGACTAGCGGTGCTGATACGCAGTATTTT
>NA|many|TRBJ1-5|TRBV7-9
CASSLEWGQPQHF
TGTGCCAGCAGCTTAGAATGGGGTCAGCCCCAGCATTTT
>NA|few|TRBJ2-3|TRBV6-1
CASRDGPYTDTQYF
TGTGCCAGCCGCGACGGGCCATACACAGATACGCAGTATTTT
>NA|NA|TRBJ2-1|TRBV20-1
CSATDYYNEQFF
TGCAGTGCCACAGACTACTACAATGAGCAGTTCTTC
>NA|many|TRBJ2-3|TRBV5-1
CASSPGSDTQYF
TGCGCCAGCAGTCCAGGGTCAGATACGCAGTATTTT
>NA|few|TRBJ1-5|TRBV28
CASSPPRRGNQPQHF
TGTGCCAGCAGCCCCCCACGGCGGGGCAATCAGCCCCAGCATTTT